A selection of T cell receptor beta chains follows, all from one sample in a study of cytomegalovirus exposure and HLA in healthy donors. Profiling relied on immunoSEQ multiplex PCR, and the TCRdb table lists in-frame clones only, not all of them. The table shows 250,000 to 400,000 clones, with roughly 87% occurring only once. Material for sequencing was PBMCs. Source of these receptors: a woman in her 30s in good health and CMV-seropositive. Both conserved end residues are part of each CDR3. A D gene is named only where the DNA matches it firmly. Expanded clones are given a class, and other clones once, few, many or no size at all.

d_gene	abundance	v_gene	j_gene	CDR3aa	CDR3nt
NA	NA	TRBV30	TRBJ1-5	CAWSGQVGNQPQHF	TGTGCCTGGAGTGGACAGGTTGGCAATCAGCCCCAGCATTTT
NA	NA	TRBV30	TRBJ2-5	CAWSVEAHEETQYF	TGTGCCTGGAGTGTAGAGGCTCATGAAGAGACCCAGTACTTC
NA	NA	TRBV14	TRBJ1-4	CASSQASGIGKLFF	TGTGCCAGCAGCCAAGCTTCAGGGATCGGCAAACTGTTTTTT
NA	NA	TRBV28	TRBJ1-1	CASSLWAANTEAFF	TGTGCCAGCAGTTTATGGGCAGCGAACACTGAAGCTTTCTTT
TRBD2	NA	TRBV6-1	TRBJ2-3	CASRMGLLTDTQYF	TGTGCCAGCAGGATGGGACTACTCACAGATACGCAGTATTTT
NA	NA	TRBV6-5	TRBJ2-1	CASSYGDPGEQFF	TGTGCCAGCAGCTATGGGGATCCGGGGGAGCAGTTCTTC
TRBD2	NA	TRBV5-1	TRBJ2-3	CASSLVAGVSTDTQYF	TGCGCCAGCAGCTTGGTGGCGGGGGTTAGCACAGATACGCAGTATTTT
TRBD2	NA	TRBV6-4	TRBJ2-7	CASSDSGTSGSTYEQYF	TGTGCCAGCAGTGACTCCGGGACTAGCGGGAGTACGTACGAGCAGTACTTC
NA	NA	TRBV11-3	TRBJ2-3	CASSFTHTDTQYF	TGTGCCAGCAGCTTTACACACACAGATACGCAGTATTTT
NA	few	TRBV30	TRBJ1-5	CAWSVPRPTGNQPQHF	TGTGCCTGGAGTGTACCCAGGCCGACGGGGAATCAGCCCCAGCATTTT
NA	NA	TRBV6-1	TRBJ1-3	CASSVGWSTGNTIYF	TGTGCCAGCAGTGTGGGTTGGTCGACTGGAAACACCATATATTTT
NA	NA	TRBV5-6	TRBJ2-4	CASSRGQGEGIQYF	TGTGCCAGCAGCCGGGGGCAGGGCGAGGGCATTCAGTACTTC
NA	NA	TRBV30	TRBJ2-2	CASRGGGLEIGELFF	TGTGCCTCACGAGGGGGGGGACTCGAGATCGGGGAGCTGTTTTTT
NA	NA	TRBV4-1	TRBJ2-7	CASSPLEGYEQYF	TGCGCCAGCAGCCCCCTCGAGGGTTACGAGCAGTACTTC
NA	NA	TRBV11-2	TRBJ2-7	CASSPINYAGNYEQYF	TGTGCCAGCAGCCCGATTAACTATGCGGGAAACTACGAGCAGTACTTC
NA	NA	TRBV29-1	TRBJ1-1	CSVVGGTEAFF	TGCAGCGTTGTAGGGGGCACTGAAGCTTTCTTT
NA	NA	TRBV7-8	TRBJ1-5	CASSLATGGQPQHF	TGTGCCAGCAGCTTAGCGACCGGTGGCCAGCCCCAGCATTTT
NA	NA	TRBV11-2	TRBJ2-5	CASSLVYSQETQYF	TGTGCCAGCAGCTTAGTTTACAGTCAAGAGACCCAGTACTTC
NA	once	TRBV27	TRBJ2-7	CASSSSGGPYEQYF	NA
NA	NA	TRBV18	TRBJ2-3	CASSHGFTDTQYF	TGTGCCAGCTCTCACGGCTTCACAGATACGCAGTATTTT
NA	NA	TRBV6-1	TRBJ1-3	CASSGAGYSGNTIYF	TGTGCCAGCAGTGGGGCAGGGTACTCTGGAAACACCATATATTTT
NA	once	TRBV10-3	TRBJ2-1	CAISESLAGSLQNEQFF	TGTGCCATCAGTGAGTCTTTAGCAGGGAGTCTACAGAATGAGCAGTTCTTC
TRBD1	NA	TRBV5-1	TRBJ1-1	CASSLDTGVMNTEAFF	TGCGCCAGCAGCTTGGATACAGGGGTTATGAACACTGAAGCTTTCTTT
TRBD1	NA	TRBV25-1	TRBJ2-7	CASRGTGVSYEQYF	TGTGCCAGCAGAGGGACAGGGGTCTCCTACGAGCAGTACTTC
TRBD2	few	TRBV4-2	TRBJ2-7	CASSQEAGGVHEQYF	TGTGCCAGCAGCCAGGAAGCGGGGGGAGTCCACGAGCAGTACTTC
NA	NA	TRBV7-2	TRBJ2-7	CASSSDGANYEQYF	TGTGCCAGCAGCTCGGACGGCGCCAACTACGAGCAGTACTTC
NA	NA	TRBV19	TRBJ1-2	CASSVWGPPYGYTF	TGTGCCAGTAGTGTATGGGGACCCCCCTATGGCTACACCTTC
NA	NA	TRBV27	TRBJ2-7	CASSLRGDEQYF	TGTGCCAGCAGCCTCAGGGGTGACGAGCAGTACTTC
NA	NA	TRBV30	TRBJ1-4	CAFQRGPTNEKLFF	TGTGCCTTCCAACGGGGGCCGACTAATGAAAAACTGTTTTTT
NA	NA	TRBV5-1	TRBJ2-2	CASSLNTGELFF	TGCGCCAGCAGCTTGAATACCGGGGAGCTGTTTTTT
NA	NA	TRBV7-6	TRBJ2-2	CASSLLENTGELFF	TGTGCCAGCAGCTTACTGGAGAACACCGGGGAGCTGTTTTTT
NA	NA	TRBV28	TRBJ2-3	CASSLGVTTDTQYF	TGTGCCAGCAGTTTAGGCGTTACTACAGATACGCAGTATTTT
TRBD2	NA	TRBV7-2	TRBJ2-1	CASSGGLAAEFEQFF	TGTGCCAGCAGCGGGGGACTAGCGGCCGAGTTTGAGCAGTTCTTC
NA	NA	TRBV28	TRBJ2-1	CASSLRAGLYNEQFF	TGTGCCAGCAGTTTAAGAGCAGGCCTCTACAATGAGCAGTTCTTC
NA	NA	TRBV9	TRBJ2-1	CASSSPTSFLNEQFF	TGTGCCAGCAGCTCCCCCACTAGCTTTCTAAATGAGCAGTTCTTC
TRBD2	NA	TRBV2	TRBJ2-3	CASTTSGGTDTQYF	TGTGCCAGCACAACTAGCGGGGGCACAGATACGCAGTATTTT
NA	NA	TRBV4-1	TRBJ1-1	CASSPGTFEGAFF	TGCGCCAGCAGCCCTGGGACATTTGAAGGTGCTTTCTTT
NA	NA	TRBV6-5	TRBJ1-5	CASARLSNQPQHF	TGTGCCAGCGCCAGATTGTCGAATCAGCCCCAGCATTTT
NA	NA	TRBV28	TRBJ2-7	CASSLPRREYSYEQYF	TGTGCCAGCAGTCTCCCGAGGCGGGAATACTCCTACGAGCAGTACTTC
NA	NA	TRBV6-6	TRBJ2-1	CASAGEKRYNEQFF	TGTGCCAGCGCAGGGGAGAAGAGATACAATGAGCAGTTCTTC
TRBD1	NA	TRBV5-1	TRBJ2-7	CASSLDRQGLDEQYF	TGCGCCAGCAGCTTAGATCGACAGGGTCTGGACGAGCAGTACTTC
NA	NA	TRBV5-4	TRBJ2-7	CASSLNGESSYEQYF	TGTGCCAGCAGCTTGAATGGAGAGAGCTCCTACGAGCAGTACTTC
TRBD1	NA	TRBV27	TRBJ2-1	CASIRTGTGYNEQFF	TGTGCCAGCATCCGGACAGGGACCGGATACAATGAGCAGTTCTTC
NA	few	TRBV4-2	TRBJ2-2	CASSQVPGLANTGELFF	TGTGCCAGCAGCCAAGTGCCTGGCCTCGCGAACACCGGGGAGCTGTTTTTT
NA	NA	TRBV4-3	TRBJ1-6	CASSQEGGRNSPLHF	TGCGCCAGCAGCCAGGAAGGGGGGAGGAATTCACCCCTCCACTTT
NA	few	TRBV19	TRBJ1-5	CASSTLQGFQPQHF	TGTGCCAGTAGTACCTTACAGGGATTTCAGCCCCAGCATTTT
TRBD2	NA	TRBV30	TRBJ2-1	CAWSGLAGSEQFF	TGTGCCTGGAGTGGGCTAGCGGGGTCTGAGCAGTTCTTC
NA	once	TRBV4-3	TRBJ2-2	CASSQGSRANTGELFF	TGCGCCAGCAGCCAAGGCTCACGGGCGAACACCGGGGAGCTGTTTTTT
TRBD1	NA	TRBV19	TRBJ1-5	CASSPTDRGNQPQHF	TGTGCCAGTAGTCCCACCGACAGGGGTAATCAGCCCCAGCATTTT
NA	NA	TRBV30	TRBJ2-5	CGSTRGTQETQYF	TGTGGCTCTACTAGGGGAACGCAAGAGACCCAGTACTTC
NA	NA	TRBV28	TRBJ1-2	CASSLTGGGYTF	TGTGCCAGCAGTTTAACGGGCGGAGGCTACACCTTC
NA	NA	TRBV9	TRBJ2-1	CASSVGSGTQAVQFF	TGTGCCAGCAGCGTAGGAAGTGGAACCCAAGCGGTGCAGTTCTTC
TRBD2	NA	TRBV9	TRBJ2-2	CASSVDVSPGGTGELFF	TGTGCCAGCAGCGTTGATGTTTCCCCGGGAGGCACCGGGGAGCTGTTTTTT
NA	once	TRBV9	TRBJ2-2	CASSVEGREAGELFF	TGTGCCAGCAGCGTAGAAGGCAGGGAGGCCGGGGAGCTGTTTTTT
TRBD1	NA	TRBV27	TRBJ2-1	CASSVSQGMSSYNEQFF	TGTGCCAGCAGCGTCTCACAGGGGATGAGCTCCTACAATGAGCAGTTCTTC
NA	NA	TRBV29-1	TRBJ2-3	CSVGTVLTDTQYF	TGCAGCGTTGGGACGGTCCTCACAGATACGCAGTATTTT
TRBD2	few	TRBV27	TRBJ2-7	CASSPPPGLAGAHEQYF	TGTGCCAGCAGTCCACCCCCGGGACTAGCGGGAGCACACGAGCAGTACTTC